Presented here are 23 T cell receptor beta chains from one specimen sequenced in a study of T cell responses to AZD1222 COVID-19 vaccine. Clones were read by immunoSEQ multiplex PCR, and TCRdb kept only the in-frame ones, dropping some. This sample has about 120,000 clones, with 90% found just once. The sample was peripheral blood, taken on day 0 of AZD1222 vaccination. The receptors here all came from an adult in good health.

The chain recombines TRBV18 with TRBJ2-5; 12 bases map to TRBD2. The V gene end was trimmed by 3 bases and the J gene end by 5 bases; junction bases not matched to a gene: 4. Germline assignment: CDR1 KGHSH and CDR2 LQKENI. The CDR3 has 15 residues. CDR3 DNA sequence: TGTGCCAGCTCACCCCCGGGACTAGCGGGTGAGACCCAGTACTTC. Translating gives CASSPPGLAGETQYF. Looking up the rest from reference TRBV18 and TRBJ2-5 gives the full variable domain: NAGVMQNPRHLVRRRGQEARLRCSPMKGHSHVYWYRQLPEEGLKFMVYLQKENIIDESGMPKERFSAEFPKEGPSILRIQQVVRGDSAAYFCASSPPGLAGETQYFGPGTRLLVL.

This clone was recorded a few times. The J gene is TRBJ1-4, the V gene TRBV18, with D uncertain. V lost 0 bases, J lost 8 bases, and 13 bases lay in between. Per germline, CDR1 KGHSH and CDR2 LQKENI. This CDR3 region has 15 residues. Here the CDR3 DNA reads TGTGCCAGCTCACCACCCACCGGGTTCGGCGAAAAACTGTTTTTT. Translating it yields CASSPPTGFGEKLFF.

V and J are TRBV10-2 and TRBJ1-5; D might be TRBD1 (6 bases). Germline V gene sequence: CDR1 WSHSY, CDR2 SAAADI. The CDR3 length is 14 residues. The germline V and J ends were trimmed by 4 bases and 7 bases, with 14 bases remaining between them. CDR3 DNA: TGCGCCAGCAGTGCCACAGGGCCTAACCAGCCCCAGCATTTT. Residues: CASSATGPNQPQHF.

The V gene is TRBV12-3 or TRBV12-4, the J gene TRBJ2-1; no reliable D call. The CDR3 is 13 residues long. V lost 1 base and J lost 12, with 13 bases in between. CDR3 sequence: CASSLGAPVGQFF. Here the CDR3 DNA reads TGTGCCAGCAGTTTAGGGGCCCCGGTTGGGCAGTTCTTC.

This clone came up once. The V call is TRBV5-1, the J call TRBJ2-5; D is perhaps TRBD1 (5 bases). The germline CDR1 and CDR2 sequences are SGHRS and YFSETQ. Trimming removed 0 bases at V and 0 bases at J, with 9 bases between. The CDR3 spans 15 residues. The CDR3 reads CASSLVSRDQETQYF. The CDR3 bases are TGCGCCAGCAGCTTGGTCTCCAGGGACCAAGAGACCCAGTACTTC.

The chain joins TRBV7-9 to TRBJ1-1; 7 nucleotides match TRBD1. Germline assignment: CDR1 SEHNR and CDR2 FQNEAQ (reference sequence). This CDR3 contains 12 residues. V trimming: 10 bases; J trimming: 1 base; junction bases outside the gene matches: 3. The CDR3 loop is CATGTENTEAFF. The CDR3 DNA is TGTGCCACCGGGACAGAGAACACTGAAGCTTTCTTT. The full variable domain, with the rest looked up from reference TRBV7-9 and TRBJ1-1, is DTGVSQNPRHKITKRGQNVTFRCDPISEHNRLYWYRQTLGQGPEFLTYFQNEAQLEKSRLLSDRFSAERPKGSFSTLEIQRTEQGDSAMYLCATGTENTEAFFGQGTRLTVV.

This chain joins TRBV6-5 and TRBJ2-1; D call uncertain. Trimming pared 6 bases from V and 8 bases from J, leaving 14 bases between. Per germline, CDR1 MNHEY and CDR2 SVGAGI. This CDR3 comprises 13 residues. The CDR3 nucleotides are TGTGCCAGCAGACTCGGCCATTTCGATGAGCAGTTCTTC. Amino acids: CASRLGHFDEQFF.

This rearrangement joins TRBV3-1 (or the pseudogene TRBV3-2) to TRBJ1-3; a possible D gene is TRBD1 (6 bases). Looked up from germline, CDR1 is LGHDT and CDR2 is YNNKEL (reference sequence). The V gene lost 4 bases and the J gene lost 2 bases, with 15 bases spanning the gap. This CDR3 comprises 16 residues. CDR3 loop: CASSLTTGGPGNTIYF. The CDR3 DNA follows: TGTGCCAGCAGCCTTACGACAGGAGGGCCTGGAAACACCATATATTTT.

The chain links TRBV10-3 to TRBJ2-7; 7 nucleotides match TRBD2. With 3 bases clipped from V and 2 bases from J, the junction kept 10 bases outside the gene matches. This CDR3 spans 16 amino acids. CDR1 is ENHRY, CDR2 SYGVKD, per germline. CDR3 DNA sequence: TGTGCCATCAGTGAAGGGACTAACTCGGACCCCTACGAGCAGTACTTC. It translates to CAISEGTNSDPYEQYF.

This chain connects TRBV5-1 to TRBJ2-3; 13 nucleotides agree with TRBD2. From germline, CDR1 is SGHRS and CDR2 YFSETQ. V gave up 2 bases and J gave up 1 base; unmatched junction bases: 7. The CDR3 has 18 residues. CDR3 bases: TGCGCCAGCAGCTTAGGACTAGCGGGAGAAGGGGGCACAGATACGCAGTATTTT. This translates into CASSLGLAGEGGTDTQYF.

The rearrangement joins TRBV28 to TRBJ1-5; D is perhaps TRBD1 (6 bases). This CDR3 region has 15 residues. In germline, CDR1 is MDHEN, CDR2 SYDVKM. The V end was cut by 3 bases, the J end by 5 bases, with 14 bases between. Written as DNA, the CDR3 is TGTGCCAGCAGTTTGATGGCGGGGGCCGATCAGCCCCAGCATTTT. Translated, it gives CASSLMAGADQPQHF. Full variable domain (remainder filled in from reference TRBV28 and TRBJ1-5): DVKVTQSSRYLVKRTGEKVFLECVQDMDHENMFWYRQDPGLGLRLIYFSYDVKMKEKGDIPEGYSVSREKKERFSLILESASTNQTSMYLCASSLMAGADQPQHFGDGTRLSIL.

The V call is TRBV19, the J call TRBJ1-2; unclear D gene. This CDR3 is built from 14 residues. The ends were cut back, 7 bases at V and 4 bases at J, with 16 bases in the middle. CDR1 and CDR2 from the germline V gene are LNHDA and SQIVND (reference sequence). The CDR3 nucleotides are TGTGCCAGTAAATTAGAGGGAAGTCTCTATGGCTACACCTTC. Its translation: CASKLEGSLYGYTF.

V and J are TRBV5-1 and TRBJ2-7, with 10 bases identical to TRBD1. This CDR3 has 16 residues. Germline CDR1 SGHRS, CDR2 YFSETQ. V trimming: 7 bases; J trimming: 4 bases; junction bases outside the gene matches: 14. This CDR3 reads CASSPGQGIIGYEQYF. CDR3 nucleotide sequence: TGCGCCAGCTCCCCGGGACAGGGGATCATAGGGTACGAGCAGTACTTC. The full variable domain, with the rest looked up from reference TRBV5-1 and TRBJ2-7, is KAGVTQTPRYLIKTRGQQVTLSCSPISGHRSVSWYQQTPGQGLQFLFEYFSETQRNKGNFPGRFSGRQFSNSRSEMNVSTLELGDSALYLCASSPGQGIIGYEQYFGPGTRLTVT.

J is TRBJ1-1 and V is TRBV14, with unresolved D. Germline V gene lookup returns CDR1 SGHDN and CDR2 FVKESK. This CDR3 is built from 15 residues. V gave up 2 bases and J gave up 7 bases, with 17 bases separating them. CDR3 sequence (DNA): TGTGCCAGCAGCCAAAGCTTACTCGGACTTAGTGAAGCTTTCTTT. Residues: CASSQSLLGLSEAFF.

V usage is TRBV27 and J usage is TRBJ2-7; the match to TRBD2 covers 7 bases. Germline V gene lookup returns CDR1 MNHEY and CDR2 SMNVEV (reference sequence). This CDR3 has 16 residues. V gave up 0 bases and J gave up 4 bases; unmatched junction bases: 9. CDR3 sequence: CASSLSAGTYFYEQYF. DNA for the CDR3: TGTGCCAGCAGTTTATCAGCGGGGACTTACTTTTACGAGCAGTACTTC.

This clone was recorded once. The chain has TRBV9 and TRBJ2-2; the D is unclear. Trimming removed 4 bases at V and 8 bases at J, with 12 bases between. Germline loops: CDR1 SGDLS, CDR2 YYNGEE. The CDR3 length is 13 residues. In nucleotides, the CDR3 is TGTGCCAGCAGCAGACTCCCCACAGGGGAGCTGTTTTTT. As protein: CASSRLPTGELFF. The variable domain in full, completed from reference TRBV9 and TRBJ2-2, reads DSGVTQTPKHLITATGQRVTLRCSPRSGDLSVYWYQQSLDQGLQFLIQYYNGEERAKGNILERFSAQQFPDLHSELNLSSLELGDSALYFCASSRLPTGELFFGEGSRLTVL.

The chain uses TRBV30 and TRBJ2-3, with 8 bases aligning to TRBD1. The CDR3 contains 14 residues. V trimming: 7 bases; J trimming: 3 bases; junction bases outside the gene matches: 9. Germline CDR1 is GTSNPN and CDR2 is SVGIG (reference sequence). CDR3 region: CALDGTGGTDTQYF. The DNA of the CDR3 is TGTGCCTTGGATGGAACAGGGGGTACAGATACGCAGTATTTT. Together with reference TRBV30 and TRBJ2-3, the CDR3 gives the full variable domain: SQTIHQWPATLVQPVGSPLSLECTVEGTSNPNLYWYRQAAGRGLQLLFYSVGIGQISSEVPQNLSASRPQDRQFILSSKKLLLSDSGFYLCALDGTGGTDTQYFGPGTRLTVL.

The chain carries TRBV28 and TRBJ1-5; 7 nucleotides agree with TRBD1. Looked up from germline, CDR1 is MDHEN and CDR2 is SYDVKM. V shed 3 bases and J 3 bases; nucleotides not matched to a gene: 5. This CDR3 comprises 15 residues. CDR3 residues: CASSFPDRDNQPQHF. DNA of the CDR3: TGTGCCAGCAGTTTCCCCGACAGGGACAATCAGCCCCAGCATTTT. The full variable domain, completed using reference TRBV28 and TRBJ1-5, is DVKVTQSSRYLVKRTGEKVFLECVQDMDHENMFWYRQDPGLGLRLIYFSYDVKMKEKGDIPEGYSVSREKKERFSLILESASTNQTSMYLCASSFPDRDNQPQHFGDGTRLSIL.

The V and J genes are TRBV7-2 and TRBJ2-2; D unclear. Germline V gene lookup returns CDR1 SGHTA and CDR2 FQGNSA. The CDR3 contains 14 residues. Trimming stripped 0 bases from V and 7 bases from J, with 9 bases between. The CDR3 protein is CASSLAWSSGELFF. In DNA form, the CDR3 reads TGTGCCAGCAGCTTAGCGTGGTCCAGCGGGGAGCTGTTTTTT.

On this clone itself: One junction end disagrees with the germline gene, perhaps due to a read error. This rearrangement joins TRBV5-6 to TRBJ2-1, with D possibly TRBD1 on 6 matching bases. Germline CDR1 and CDR2: SGHDT and YYEEEE. The CDR3 is 16 amino acids. The CDR3 DNA is TGTGCCGGCAGCTTAGGTTTGACAGGCTGGATCACTGAGCAGTTCTTC. Translated: CAGSLGLTGWITEQFF.

The chain carries TRBV11-1 and TRBJ2-2, with no clear D. V was clipped by 6 bases and J by 6 bases, with 17 bases between them. The germline V gene has CDR1 SGHAT and CDR2 FQDESV (reference sequence). This CDR3 has 15 residues. The CDR3 region has the DNA TGTGCCAGCAGGTGGGATTCCGGAGTGTCCGGGGAGCTGTTTTTT. This sequence encodes CASRWDSGVSGELFF.

This chain joins TRBV27 and TRBJ1-5; possible D gene TRBD1, 5 bases. V lost 8 bases to trimming and J lost 3 bases, with 14 bases between them. Per germline, CDR1 MNHEY and CDR2 SMNVEV (reference sequence). This CDR3 comprises 14 residues. As DNA, the CDR3 is TGTGCCAGCCGTACGTGGGGGGACAATCAGCCCCAGCATTTT. Its translation: CASRTWGDNQPQHF.

This chain connects TRBV7-9 to TRBJ1-5; D is undetermined. V lost 5 bases and J lost 5, with 13 bases in between. Germline values: CDR1 SEHNR, CDR2 FQNEAQ (reference sequence). The CDR3 has 14 residues. CDR3 in DNA: TGTGCCAGCAGCGGGGAAGGAGAATATCAGCCCCAGCATTTT. Protein: CASSGEGEYQPQHF.